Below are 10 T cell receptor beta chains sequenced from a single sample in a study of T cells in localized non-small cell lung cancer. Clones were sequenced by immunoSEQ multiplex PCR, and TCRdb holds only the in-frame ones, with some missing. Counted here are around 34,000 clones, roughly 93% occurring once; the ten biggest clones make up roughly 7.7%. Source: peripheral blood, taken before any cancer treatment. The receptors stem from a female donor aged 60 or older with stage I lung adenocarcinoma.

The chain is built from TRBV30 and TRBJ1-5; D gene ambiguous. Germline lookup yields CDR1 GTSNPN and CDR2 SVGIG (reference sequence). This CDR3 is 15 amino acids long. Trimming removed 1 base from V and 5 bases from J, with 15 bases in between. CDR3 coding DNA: TGTGCCTGGAGTGATACCGGGATCCAAGATCAGCCCCAGCATTTT. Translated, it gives CAWSDTGIQDQPQHF.

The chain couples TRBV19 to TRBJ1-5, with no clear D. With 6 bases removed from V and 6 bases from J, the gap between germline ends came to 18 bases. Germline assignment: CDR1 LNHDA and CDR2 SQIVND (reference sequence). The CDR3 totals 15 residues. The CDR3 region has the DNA TGTGCCAGTAGGAGCGGGATCCTAGCCGGTCAGCCCCAGCATTTT. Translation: CASRSGILAGQPQHF.

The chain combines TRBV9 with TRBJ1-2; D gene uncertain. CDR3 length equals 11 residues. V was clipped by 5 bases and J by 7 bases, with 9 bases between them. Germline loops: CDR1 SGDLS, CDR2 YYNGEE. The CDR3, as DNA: TGTGCCAGCAGGGAAGGGAGTGGCTACACCTTC. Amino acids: CASREGSGYTF.

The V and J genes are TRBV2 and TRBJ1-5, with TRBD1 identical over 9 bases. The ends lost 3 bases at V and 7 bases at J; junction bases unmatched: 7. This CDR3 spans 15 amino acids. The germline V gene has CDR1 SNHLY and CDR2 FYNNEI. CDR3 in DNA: TGTGCCAGCAGTGACCTACAGGGGGCAGGGCAGCCCCAGCATTTT. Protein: CASSDLQGAGQPQHF.

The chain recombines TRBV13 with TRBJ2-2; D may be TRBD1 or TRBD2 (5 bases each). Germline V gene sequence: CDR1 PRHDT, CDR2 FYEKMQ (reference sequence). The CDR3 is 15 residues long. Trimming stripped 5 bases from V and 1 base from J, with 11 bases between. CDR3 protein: CASSPGRRNTGELFF. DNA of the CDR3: TGTGCCAGCAGCCCGGGACGTCGGAACACCGGGGAGCTGTTTTTT.

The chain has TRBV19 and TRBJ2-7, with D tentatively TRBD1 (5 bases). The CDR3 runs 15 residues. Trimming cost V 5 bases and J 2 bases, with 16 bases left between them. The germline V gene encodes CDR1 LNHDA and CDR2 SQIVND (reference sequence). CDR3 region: CASSVKGYGAYEQYV. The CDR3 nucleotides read TGTGCCAGTAGTGTAAAGGGGTATGGGGCCTACGAGCAGTACGTC.

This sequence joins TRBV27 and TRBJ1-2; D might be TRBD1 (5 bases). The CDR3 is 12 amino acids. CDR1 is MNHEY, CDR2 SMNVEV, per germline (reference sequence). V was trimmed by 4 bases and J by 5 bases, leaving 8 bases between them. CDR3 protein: CASSSRQYGYTF. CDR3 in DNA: TGTGCCAGCAGTTCCCGACAGTATGGCTACACCTTC.

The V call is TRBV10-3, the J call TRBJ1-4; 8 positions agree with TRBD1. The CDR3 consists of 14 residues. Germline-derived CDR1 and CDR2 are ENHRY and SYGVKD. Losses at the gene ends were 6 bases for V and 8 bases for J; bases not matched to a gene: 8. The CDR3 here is CAISVDRDREKLFF. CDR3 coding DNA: TGTGCCATCAGCGTGGACAGGGATAGAGAAAAACTGTTTTTT.

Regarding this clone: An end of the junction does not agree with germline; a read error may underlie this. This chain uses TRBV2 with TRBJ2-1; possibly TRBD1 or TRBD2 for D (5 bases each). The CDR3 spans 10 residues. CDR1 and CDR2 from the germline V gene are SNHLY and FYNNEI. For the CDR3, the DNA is TGTGCCAGCAGCCGGGACGGTCGGCTCTTC. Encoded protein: CASSRDGRLF.

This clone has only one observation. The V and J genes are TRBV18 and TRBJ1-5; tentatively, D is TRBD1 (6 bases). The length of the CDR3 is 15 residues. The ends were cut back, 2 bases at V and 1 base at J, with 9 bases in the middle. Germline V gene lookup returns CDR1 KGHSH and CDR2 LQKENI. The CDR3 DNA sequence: TGTGCCAGCTCACCAGGGGGCGCGAGCAATCAGCCCCAGCATTTT. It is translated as CASSPGGASNQPQHF.